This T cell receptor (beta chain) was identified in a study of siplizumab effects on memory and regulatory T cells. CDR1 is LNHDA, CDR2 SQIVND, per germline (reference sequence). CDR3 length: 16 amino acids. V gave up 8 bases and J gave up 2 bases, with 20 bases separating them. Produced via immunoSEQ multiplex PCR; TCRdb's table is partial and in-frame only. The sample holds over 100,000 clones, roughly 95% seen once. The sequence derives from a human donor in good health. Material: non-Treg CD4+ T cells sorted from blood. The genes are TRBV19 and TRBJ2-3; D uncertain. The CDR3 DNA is TGTGCCAGTCGAGCCCCCCGGGCCGGCAACACAGATACGCAGTATTTT. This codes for CASRAPRAGNTDTQYF.